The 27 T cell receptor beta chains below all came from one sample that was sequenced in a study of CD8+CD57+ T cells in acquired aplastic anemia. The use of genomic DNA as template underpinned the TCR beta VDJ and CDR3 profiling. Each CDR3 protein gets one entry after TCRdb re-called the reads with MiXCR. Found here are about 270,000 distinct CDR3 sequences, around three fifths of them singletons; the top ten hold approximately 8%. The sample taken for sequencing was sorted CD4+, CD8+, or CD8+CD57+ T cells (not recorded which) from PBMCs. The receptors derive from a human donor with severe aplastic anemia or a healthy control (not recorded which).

CDR3 DNA sequence: TGTGCCAGCAAAGGCGGGGGGGCCTCCTACAATGAGCAGTTCTTC. This encodes CASKGGGASYNEQFF. The chain employs TRBV28 and TRBJ2-1, with 9 bases aligning to TRBD2. Trimming took 7 bases from V and 0 from J; bases not matched to a gene: 4. From germline, CDR1 is MDHEN and CDR2 SYDVKM. The CDR3 runs to 15 residues.

Here the CDR3 reads CASSGRVV. The CDR3 nucleotides read TGTGCCAGCAGCGGCAGGGTTGTC. The gene calls are TRBV7-3 and TRBJ2-7; tentatively, D is TRBD1 (5 bases). This CDR3 is built from 8 residues. Per germline, CDR1 SGHTA and CDR2 FQGTGA.

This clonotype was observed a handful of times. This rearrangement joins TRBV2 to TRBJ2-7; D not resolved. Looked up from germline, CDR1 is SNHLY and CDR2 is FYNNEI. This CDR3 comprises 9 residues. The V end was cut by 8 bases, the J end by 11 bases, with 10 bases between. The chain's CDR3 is CASGPNKYF. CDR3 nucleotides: TGTGCCAGCGGACCTAATAAGTACTTC. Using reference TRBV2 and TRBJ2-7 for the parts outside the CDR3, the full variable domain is EPEVTQTPSHQVTQMGQEVILRCVPISNHLYFYWYRQILGQKVEFLVSFYNNEISEKSEIFDDQFSVERPDGSNFTLKIRSTKLEDSAMYFCASGPNKYFGPGTRLTVT.

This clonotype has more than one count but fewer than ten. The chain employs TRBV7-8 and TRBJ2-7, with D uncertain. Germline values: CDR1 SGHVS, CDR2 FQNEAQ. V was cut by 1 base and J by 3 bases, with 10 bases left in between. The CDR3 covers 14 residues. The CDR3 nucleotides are TGTGCCAGCAGCTTAGGGGCAGGTGGCTACGAGCAGTACTTC. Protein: CASSLGAGGYEQYF. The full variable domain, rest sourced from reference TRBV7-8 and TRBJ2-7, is GAGVSQSPRYKVAKRGQDVALRCDPISGHVSLFWYQQALGQGPEFLTYFQNEAQLDKSGLPSDRFFAERPEGSVSTLKIQRTQQEDSAVYLCASSLGAGGYEQYFGPGTRLTVT.

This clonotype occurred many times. CDR3 region: CASSTDRVYGYTF. As DNA, the CDR3 is TGTGCCAGCAGTACCGACAGGGTCTATGGCTACACCTTC. The rearrangement uses TRBV6-6 and TRBJ1-2; TRBD1 agrees at 7 bases. Trimming at V came to 5 bases and at J to 4 bases, leaving 4 bases not matched to a gene. This CDR3 contains 13 residues. Per germline, CDR1 MNHNY and CDR2 SVGAGI (reference sequence).

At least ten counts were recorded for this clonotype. Here the CDR3 reads CASSWGQGPYEQYF. CDR3 in DNA: TGTGCCAGCAGTTGGGGACAGGGGCCCTACGAGCAGTACTTC. The chain has TRBV28 and TRBJ2-7, with 10 nucleotides matching TRBD1. V was pared by 4 bases and J by 2 bases, with 2 bases of the junction left unmatched. CDR1 MDHEN and CDR2 SYDVKM come from the germline V gene. The CDR3 extends over 14 amino acids.

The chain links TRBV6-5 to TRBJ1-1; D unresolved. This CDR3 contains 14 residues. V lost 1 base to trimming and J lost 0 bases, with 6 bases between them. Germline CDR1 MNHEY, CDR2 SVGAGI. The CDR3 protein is CASSYLRMNTEAFF. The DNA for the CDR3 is TGTGCCAGCAGTTACTTGCGGATGAACACTGAAGCTTTCTTT.

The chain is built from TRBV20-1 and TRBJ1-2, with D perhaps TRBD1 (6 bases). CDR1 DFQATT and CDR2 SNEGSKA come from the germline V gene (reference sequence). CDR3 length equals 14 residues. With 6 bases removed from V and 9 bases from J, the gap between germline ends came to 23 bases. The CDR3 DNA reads TGCAGTGCCGTCTCTAAGGGGGGTACCGGTTGCTACACCTTC. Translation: CSAVSKGGTGCYTF.

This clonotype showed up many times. In DNA, the CDR3 is TGTGCCAGCAGTGAAGAGGCGGGAGATACGCAGTATTTT. As protein: CASSEEAGDTQYF. The chain couples TRBV6-1 to TRBJ2-3; D may be TRBD2 (5 bases). Trimming left V 1 base short and J 5 bases short, with 7 bases between. CDR1 is MNHNS and CDR2 is SASEGT in the germline V gene. The CDR3 has 13 amino acids.

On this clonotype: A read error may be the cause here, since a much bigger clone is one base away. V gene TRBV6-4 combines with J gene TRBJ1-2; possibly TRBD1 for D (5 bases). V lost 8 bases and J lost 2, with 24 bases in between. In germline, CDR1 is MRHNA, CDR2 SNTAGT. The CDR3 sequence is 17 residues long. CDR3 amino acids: CASPKSGGFGTNYGYTF. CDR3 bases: TGTGCCAGCCCAAAAAGCGGGGGGTTCGGCACGAACTATGGCTACACCTTC.

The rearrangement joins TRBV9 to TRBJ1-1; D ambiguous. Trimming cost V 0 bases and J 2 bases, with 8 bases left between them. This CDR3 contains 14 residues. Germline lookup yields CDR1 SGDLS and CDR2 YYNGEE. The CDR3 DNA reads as TGTGCCAGCAGCGTAGTCGGCGGAAACACTGAAGCTTTCTTT. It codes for CASSVVGGNTEAFF.

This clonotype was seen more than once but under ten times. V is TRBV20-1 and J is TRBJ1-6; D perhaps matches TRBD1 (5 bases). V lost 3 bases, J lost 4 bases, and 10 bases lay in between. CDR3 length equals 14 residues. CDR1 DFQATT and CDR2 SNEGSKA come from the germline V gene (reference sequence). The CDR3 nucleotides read TGCAGTGCTAGTCCGGGACGGTATAATTCACCCCTCCACTTT. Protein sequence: CSASPGRYNSPLHF.

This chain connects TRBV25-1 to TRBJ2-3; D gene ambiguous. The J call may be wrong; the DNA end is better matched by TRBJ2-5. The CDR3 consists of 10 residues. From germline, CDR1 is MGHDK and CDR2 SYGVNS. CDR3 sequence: CASKIETQYF. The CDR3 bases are TGTGCCAGCAAGATAGAGACCCAGTACTTC.

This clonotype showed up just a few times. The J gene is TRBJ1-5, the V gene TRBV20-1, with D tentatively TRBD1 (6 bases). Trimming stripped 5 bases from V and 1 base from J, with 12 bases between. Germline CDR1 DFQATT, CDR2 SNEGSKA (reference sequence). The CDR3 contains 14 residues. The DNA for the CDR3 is TGCAGTGCTTTCAGGGGTGGAAGCAATCAGCCCCAGCATTTT. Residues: CSAFRGGSNQPQHF.

In nucleotides, the CDR3 is TGTGCCAGTAGTCCAGGACTAGCGACCACCTACGAGCAGTACTTC. It codes for CASSPGLATTYEQYF. The chain carries TRBV19 and TRBJ2-7; 9 bases align to TRBD2. After removal of 5 bases from V and 2 bases from J, the junction contained 7 bases not matched to a gene. This CDR3 has 15 residues. Germline loops: CDR1 LNHDA, CDR2 SQIVND (reference sequence).

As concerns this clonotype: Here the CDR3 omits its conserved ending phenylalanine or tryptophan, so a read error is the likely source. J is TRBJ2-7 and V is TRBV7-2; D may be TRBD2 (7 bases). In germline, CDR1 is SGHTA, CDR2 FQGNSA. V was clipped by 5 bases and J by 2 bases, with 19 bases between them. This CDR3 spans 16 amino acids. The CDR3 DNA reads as TGTGCCAGCAGCCTAGTCGCGGGGGCTACAGCCTACGAGCAGTACCTC. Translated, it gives CASSLVAGATAYEQYL.

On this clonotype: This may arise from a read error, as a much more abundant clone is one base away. The CDR3 protein is CASSLGLFGYTF. The CDR3, as DNA: TGTGCCAGCAGTTTAGGGCTGTTTGGCTACACCTTC. The J gene is TRBJ1-2, the V gene TRBV28, with no clear D. This CDR3 spans 12 amino acids. V was cut by 2 bases and J by 7 bases, with 8 bases left in between. Germline V gives CDR1 MDHEN, CDR2 SYDVKM.

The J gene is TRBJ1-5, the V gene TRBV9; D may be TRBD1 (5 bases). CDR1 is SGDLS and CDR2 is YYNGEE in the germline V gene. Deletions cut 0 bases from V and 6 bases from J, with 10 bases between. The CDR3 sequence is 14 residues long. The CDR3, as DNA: TGTGCCAGCAGCGTAGGGGCAGGGTCTCAGCCCCAGCATTTT. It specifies CASSVGAGSQPQHF.

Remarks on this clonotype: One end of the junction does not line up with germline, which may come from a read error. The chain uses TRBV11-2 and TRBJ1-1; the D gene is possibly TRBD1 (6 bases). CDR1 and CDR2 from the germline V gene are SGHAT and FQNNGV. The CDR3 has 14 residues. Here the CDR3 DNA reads TGTGCCAGCAGCTTAGACCGATTCAGGGGCCGTGGGGACTTT. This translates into CASSLDRFRGRGDF.

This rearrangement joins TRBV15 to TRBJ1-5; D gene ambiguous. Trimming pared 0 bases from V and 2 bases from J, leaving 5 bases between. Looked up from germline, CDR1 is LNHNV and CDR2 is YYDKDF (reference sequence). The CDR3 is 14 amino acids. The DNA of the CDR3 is TGTGCCACCAGCAGAGAGGGCGGCAATCAGCCCCAGCATTTT. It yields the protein CATSREGGNQPQHF.

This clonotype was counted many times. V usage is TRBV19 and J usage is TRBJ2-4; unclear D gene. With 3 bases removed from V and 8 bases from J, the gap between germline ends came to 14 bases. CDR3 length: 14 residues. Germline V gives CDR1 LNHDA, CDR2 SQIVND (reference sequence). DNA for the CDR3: TGTGCCAGTAGTATGGAACTTGGGCGCCACATTCAGTACTTC. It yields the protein CASSMELGRHIQYF. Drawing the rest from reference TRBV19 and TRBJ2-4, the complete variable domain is DGGITQSPKYLFRKEGQNVTLSCEQNLNHDAMYWYRQDPGQGLRLIYYSQIVNDFQKGDIAEGYSVSREKKESFPLTVTSAQKNPTAFYLCASSMELGRHIQYFGAGTRLSVL.

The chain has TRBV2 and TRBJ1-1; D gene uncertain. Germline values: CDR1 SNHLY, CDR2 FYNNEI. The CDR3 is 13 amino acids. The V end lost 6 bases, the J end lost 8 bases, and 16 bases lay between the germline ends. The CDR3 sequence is CASSQNPEKEAFF. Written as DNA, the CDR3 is TGTGCCAGCAGCCAAAACCCGGAAAAAGAAGCTTTCTTT.

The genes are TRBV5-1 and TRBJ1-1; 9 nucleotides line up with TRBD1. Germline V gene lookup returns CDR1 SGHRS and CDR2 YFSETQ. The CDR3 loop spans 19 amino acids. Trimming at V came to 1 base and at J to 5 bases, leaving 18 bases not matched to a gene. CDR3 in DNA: TGCGCCAGCAGCTTGCGGGACACGGGACAGGGTCCTTTGGGGACTGAAGCTTTCTTT. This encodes CASSLRDTGQGPLGTEAFF.

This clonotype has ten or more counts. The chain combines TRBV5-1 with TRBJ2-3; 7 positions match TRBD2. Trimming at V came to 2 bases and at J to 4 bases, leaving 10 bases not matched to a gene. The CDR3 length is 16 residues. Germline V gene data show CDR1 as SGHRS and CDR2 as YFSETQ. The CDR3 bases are TGCGCCAGCAGCTTAGGTAGGCAGGGAGGGTCAGATACGCAGTATTTT. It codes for CASSLGRQGGSDTQYF.

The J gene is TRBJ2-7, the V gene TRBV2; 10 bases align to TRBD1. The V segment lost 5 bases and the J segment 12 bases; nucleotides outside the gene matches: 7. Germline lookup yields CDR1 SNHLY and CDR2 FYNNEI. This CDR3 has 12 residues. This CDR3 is CASSLTGQGPYF. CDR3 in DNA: TGTGCCAGCAGTTTGACGGGACAGGGGCCGTACTTC.

CDR3 sequence (DNA): TGTGCCAGCAGCTTAGGACTAGCGGGGCGCACAGATACGCAGTATTTT. This gives the protein CASSLGLAGRTDTQYF. The V call is TRBV7-2, the J call TRBJ2-3; 11 nucleotides match TRBD2. J lost 1 base, V lost 1 base, and 1 base had no gene match. CDR1 is SGHTA and CDR2 is FQGNSA in the germline V gene. The CDR3 spans 16 residues.

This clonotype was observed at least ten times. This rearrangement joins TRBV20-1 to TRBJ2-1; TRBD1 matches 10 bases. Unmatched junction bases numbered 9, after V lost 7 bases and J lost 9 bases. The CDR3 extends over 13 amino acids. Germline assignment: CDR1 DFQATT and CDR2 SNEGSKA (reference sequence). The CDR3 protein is CSVPGQGIGEQFF. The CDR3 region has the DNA TGCAGTGTCCCGGGACAGGGGATTGGTGAGCAGTTCTTC.